This record concerns one T cell receptor (beta chain) sequence. What it binds is unknown. Within the sample, other DNA sequences also encode this same CDR3. Per the germline V gene, CDR1 is SGHRS and CDR2 is YFSETQ. V was cut by 4 bases and J by 3 bases, with 13 bases left in between. This CDR3 spans 14 amino acids. The data originate from a study of shared clonotypes between healthy human individuals. Background on the study: Each donor had three CD4 naive, three CD4 memory, two CD8 naive and one CD8 memory plate.

Regarding the study as a whole: Across subsets, estimated richness was generally greater for naive than for memory populations. What rarefaction showed was incomplete sorted-subset sequencing despite large depth.

The protocol was immunoSEQ multiplex PCR, while the TCRdb copy is restricted to in-frame clones and leaves out a portion. The table has about 680,000 clones, 55% to 75% seen once. The V and J genes are TRBV5-1 and TRBJ1-1; D is perhaps TRBD1 (6 bases). Sequencing was done on a sample of memory CD4+ T cells sorted from blood. Noted subset: CD45RA-negative fraction. This TCR was sampled from a woman aged 25-40 years in good health. In DNA form, the CDR3 reads TGCGCCAGCAGCCCCGGACAGCCCCACACTGAAGCTTTCTTT. Translation gives CASSPGQPHTEAFF. Complete variable domain (other parts from reference TRBV5-1 and TRBJ1-1): KAGVTQTPRYLIKTRGQQVTLSCSPISGHRSVSWYQQTPGQGLQFLFEYFSETQRNKGNFPGRFSGRQFSNSRSEMNVSTLELGDSALYLCASSPGQPHTEAFFGQGTRLTVV.